Below are 8 T cell receptor beta chains sequenced from a single sample in a study of cytomegalovirus exposure and HLA in healthy donors. Data came from immunoSEQ multiplex PCR; TCRdb stores just in-frame clones and leaves some out. The sample lists fewer than 250,000 clones, 75% to 90% occurring once. The sequenced sample consisted of PBMCs. The receptors shown here come from a woman younger than 35 in good health and CMV-seronegative.

To note about this clone: The same CDR3 is also encoded by other DNA sequences in this sample. V gene TRBV6-5 combines with J gene TRBJ1-1; D remains ambiguous. Germline CDR1 MNHEY, CDR2 SVGAGI. V dropped 0 bases and J dropped 2 bases, with 4 bases sitting between them. This CDR3 contains 13 residues. The CDR3 DNA is TGTGCCAGCAGTTACTCAGCTAACACTGAAGCTTTCTTT. Encoded protein: CASSYSANTEAFF.

Remarks on this clone: The sample has other DNA sequences that encode this CDR3 too. The chain couples TRBV11-3 to TRBJ2-5; no clear D. There are 12 residues in the CDR3. Germline loops: CDR1 SGHNT, CDR2 YENEEA. The ends were cut back, 5 bases at V and 5 bases at J, with 9 bases in the middle. The CDR3 is CASSLGRETQYF. The CDR3 DNA reads as TGTGCCAGCAGCCTTGGAAGGGAGACCCAGTACTTC.

This chain connects TRBV28 to TRBJ2-4, with TRBD1 identical over 7 bases. Germline CDR1 reads MDHEN; CDR2 reads SYDVKM. After removal of 6 bases from V and 0 bases from J, the junction contained 11 bases not matched to a gene. This CDR3 is 17 amino acids long. CDR3 sequence: CASSITGTVLAKNIQYF. CDR3 nucleotide sequence: TGTGCCAGCAGCATCACCGGGACAGTTCTAGCCAAAAACATTCAGTACTTC.

This chain joins TRBV29-1 and TRBJ2-1; 9 positions match TRBD1. The germline gives CDR1 SQVTM, CDR2 ANQGSEA. The CDR3 spans 14 residues. With 2 bases clipped from V and 4 bases from J, the junction kept 3 bases outside the gene matches. CDR3 in DNA: TGCAGCGTTGAACGGGACAGGGTATACAATGAGCAGTTCTTC. Amino acid sequence: CSVERDRVYNEQFF.

V and J are TRBV5-6 and TRBJ2-2, with D possibly TRBD2 on 6 matching bases. CDR1 and CDR2 from the germline V gene are SGHDT and YYEEEE. Deletions cut 2 bases from V and 4 bases from J, with 9 bases between. The CDR3 runs 14 residues. DNA for the CDR3: TGTGCCAGCAGCTTCGGGAGTGGCACCGGGGAGCTGTTTTTT. Translated, it gives CASSFGSGTGELFF.

The V call is TRBV29-1, the J call TRBJ2-2, with a tentative D call TRBD1 (5 bases). Trimming shortened V by 6 bases and J by 0 bases, and 14 bases separated the two germline ends. Germline V gene data show CDR1 as SQVTM and CDR2 as ANQGSEA. The CDR3 is 15 residues long. In DNA, the CDR3 is TGCAGCGTAAAGGGGCCCAGCTCGAACACCGGGGAGCTGTTTTTT. Protein sequence: CSVKGPSSNTGELFF.

V and J are TRBV27 and TRBJ2-1, with D tentatively TRBD1 or TRBD2 (6 bases each). The CDR3 extends over 13 amino acids. Trimming shortened V by 8 bases and J by 6 bases, and 14 bases separated the two germline ends. Germline V gene lookup returns CDR1 MNHEY and CDR2 SMNVEV (reference sequence). The CDR3 DNA is TGTGCCAGCCCTCGCAGGGGAGGCAATGAGCAGTTCTTC. Its translation: CASPRRGGNEQFF.

This clone came up once. This sequence joins TRBV2 and TRBJ2-5; D may be TRBD1 (6 bases). CDR3 length: 13 amino acids. Germline V CDR1 and CDR2: SNHLY, FYNNEI. V lost 5 bases, J lost 0 bases, and 7 bases lay in between. The CDR3 spells CASSWTDQETQYF. CDR3 bases: TGTGCCAGCAGTTGGACAGACCAAGAGACCCAGTACTTC. Combining the CDR3 with reference TRBV2 and TRBJ2-5 gives the whole variable domain EPEVTQTPSHQVTQMGQEVILRCVPISNHLYFYWYRQILGQKVEFLVSFYNNEISEKSEIFDDQFSVERPDGSNFTLKIRSTKLEDSAMYFCASSWTDQETQYFGPGTRLLVL.